The 25 T cell receptor beta chains below all came from one sample that was sequenced in a study of T cell responses to AZD1222 COVID-19 vaccine. TCRdb's copy holds only in-frame clones and misses some; the assay was immunoSEQ multiplex PCR. Among roughly 100,000 clones listed, 88% were seen once. This sample comprised peripheral blood, obtained on day 0 of AZD1222 vaccination. These receptors originate from an adult in good health.

The chain is built from TRBV11-2 and TRBJ1-4; 10 bases line up with TRBD1. V gave up 5 bases and J gave up 8 bases; unmatched junction bases: 2. This CDR3 has 13 residues. Germline V lookup: CDR1 SGHAT, CDR2 FQNNGV. CDR3 residues: CASSRDRGEKLFF. Here the CDR3 DNA reads TGTGCCAGCAGCCGGGACAGGGGAGAAAAACTGTTTTTT.

The V gene is TRBV5-1, the J gene TRBJ2-1, with D unresolved. CDR1 SGHRS and CDR2 YFSETQ come from the germline V gene. V lost 2 bases, J lost 0 bases, and 9 bases lay in between. The CDR3 consists of 15 residues. CDR3 nucleotides: TGCGCCAGCAGCTTAGAGTTACTCTCCTACAATGAGCAGTTCTTC. It specifies CASSLELLSYNEQFF.

This chain links TRBV15 with TRBJ1-2; D gene ambiguous. The V end was cut by 3 bases, the J end by 1 base, with 15 bases between. Germline CDR1 reads LNHNV; CDR2 reads YYDKDF (reference sequence). The CDR3 has 16 amino acids. CDR3 bases: TGTGCCACCAGCAGGCCCCCACCCTATGATAACTATGGCTACACCTTC. This sequence encodes CATSRPPPYDNYGYTF.

The table lists this clone with a count of one. The J gene is TRBJ2-5, the V gene TRBV7-2, with 7 positions matching TRBD1. The CDR3 sequence is 14 residues long. Germline trimming cut 2 bases from V and 3 bases from J; bases unmatched to any gene: 3. The germline gives CDR1 SGHTA, CDR2 FQGNSA. The CDR3 DNA reads TGTGCCAGCAGCTTATCCGGGACAGAAGAGACCCAGTACTTC. Its protein product is CASSLSGTEETQYF.

V gene TRBV24-1 combines with J gene TRBJ2-2, with D perhaps matching TRBD1 (6 bases). Germline V gene lookup returns CDR1 KGHDR and CDR2 SFDVKD. Trimming took off 3 bases at V and 4 bases at J, with 17 bases between the two ends. The CDR3 has 17 amino acids. CDR3 region: CATSDPTGYGRTGELFF. CDR3 DNA sequence: TGTGCCACCAGTGATCCCACAGGGTACGGACGCACCGGGGAGCTGTTTTTT.

This rearrangement joins TRBV5-6 to TRBJ2-1; a possible D gene is TRBD1 (5 bases). This CDR3 has 14 residues. Trimming left V 4 bases short and J 6 bases short, with 14 bases between. Germline-derived CDR1 and CDR2 are SGHDT and YYEEEE. The CDR3 protein is CASSGAGALNEQFF. In DNA form, the CDR3 reads TGTGCCAGCAGCGGGGCTGGCGCCCTCAATGAGCAGTTCTTC.

This clone was seen only once. The chain uses TRBV29-1 and TRBJ1-2; the D is unclear. V lost 4 bases to trimming and J lost 5 bases, with 11 bases between them. The germline CDR1 and CDR2 sequences are SQVTM and ANQGSEA. CDR3 size: 12 residues. CDR3 loop: CSVVTETYGYTF. CDR3 bases: TGCAGCGTTGTTACCGAAACTTATGGCTACACCTTC.

Remarks on this clone: Germline and junction disagree at one end, which may indicate a read error. This CDR3 is CASGLDSNQPQHF. The DNA of the CDR3 is TGTGCCAGCGGCTTAGACAGCAATCAGCCCCAGCATTTT. This chain links TRBV5-4 with TRBJ1-5; D ambiguous. Per germline, CDR1 SGHNT and CDR2 YYREEE (reference sequence). CDR3 length: 13 amino acids.

V is TRBV18 and J is TRBJ2-1; 10 bases map to TRBD2. The CDR3 is 20 residues long. The trim removed 4 bases at V and 5 bases at J, leaving 20 bases unmatched. Per germline, CDR1 KGHSH and CDR2 LQKENI. The chain's CDR3 is CASSRIPFESLAGVDNEQFF. In DNA, the CDR3 is TGTGCCAGCTCACGAATACCCTTTGAGTCCCTAGCGGGAGTAGACAATGAGCAGTTCTTC. The variable domain in full, completed from reference TRBV18 and TRBJ2-1, reads NAGVMQNPRHLVRRRGQEARLRCSPMKGHSHVYWYRQLPEEGLKFMVYLQKENIIDESGMPKERFSAEFPKEGPSILRIQQVVRGDSAAYFCASSRIPFESLAGVDNEQFFGPGTRLTVL.

This clone was observed a few times. The chain combines TRBV18 with TRBJ2-2, with D perhaps matching TRBD2 (6 bases). This CDR3 has 16 amino acids. Germline assignment: CDR1 KGHSH and CDR2 LQKENI. V was shortened by 6 bases and J by 6 bases, with 20 bases between the two germline ends. Here the CDR3 DNA reads TGTGCCAGCTCCCCCCCGGGACGGAGGGGATCCGGGGAGCTGTTTTTT. As protein: CASSPPGRRGSGELFF.

The chain carries TRBV7-9 and TRBJ2-5, with 7 bases fitting TRBD2. V was pared by 5 bases and J by 1 base, with 7 bases of the junction left unmatched. This CDR3 has 15 amino acids. CDR1 and CDR2 from the germline V gene are SEHNR and FQNEAQ (reference sequence). The CDR3 sequence is CASSRPGTTQETQYF. The CDR3, as DNA: TGTGCCAGCAGCCGCCCCGGGACTACCCAAGAGACCCAGTACTTC. Complete variable domain (other parts from reference TRBV7-9 and TRBJ2-5): DTGVSQNPRHKITKRGQNVTFRCDPISEHNRLYWYRQTLGQGPEFLTYFQNEAQLEKSRLLSDRFSAERPKGSFSTLEIQRTEQGDSAMYLCASSRPGTTQETQYFGPGTRLLVL.

The chain links TRBV10-3 to TRBJ1-1; TRBD1 is a possible D gene (6 bases). V lost 7 bases and J 6 bases, leaving 15 bases between the germline ends. The CDR3 contains 13 residues. Germline V gene sequence: CDR1 ENHRY, CDR2 SYGVKD. The CDR3 loop reads CAIIRGEFAEAFF. The CDR3 DNA is TGTGCCATCATTAGGGGGGAATTCGCTGAAGCTTTCTTT.

This chain links TRBV18 with TRBJ1-4; D possibly corresponds to TRBD1 (6 bases). Trimming cost V 7 bases and J 5 bases, with 11 bases left between them. In germline, CDR1 is KGHSH, CDR2 LQKENI. This CDR3 is built from 13 residues. The CDR3 nucleotides are TGTGCCAGCTTAGGGACAAGAAATGAAAAACTGTTTTTT. Protein product: CASLGTRNEKLFF.

This clone was observed a few times. The chain has TRBV28 and TRBJ2-3; 8 bases fit TRBD1. The CDR3 has 15 residues. The V and J ends lost 3 bases and 3 bases, in that order; junction bases with no gene match: 5. CDR1 is MDHEN, CDR2 SYDVKM, per germline. The CDR3 nucleotides read TGTGCCAGCAGTTTGACAGGGGATCATACAGATACGCAGTATTTT. This sequence encodes CASSLTGDHTDTQYF.

The chain uses TRBV6-5 and TRBJ2-3; D gene ambiguous. The CDR3 has 12 residues. The ends were cut back, 7 bases at V and 5 bases at J, with 10 bases in the middle. Looked up from germline, CDR1 is MNHEY and CDR2 is SVGAGI. Here the CDR3 reads CASIYPGDTQYF. The CDR3 DNA follows: TGTGCCAGCATATACCCGGGAGATACGCAGTATTTT.

The chain is built from TRBV5-1 and TRBJ2-5; 11 nucleotides align to TRBD2. The CDR3 is 16 amino acids. V was pared by 0 bases and J by 0 bases, with 1 base of the junction left unmatched. The germline V gene encodes CDR1 SGHRS and CDR2 YFSETQ. The CDR3 DNA sequence: TGCGCCAGCAGCTTGGGGACTAGCGGGTACCAAGAGACCCAGTACTTC. Its protein product is CASSLGTSGYQETQYF.

The chain has TRBV7-2 and TRBJ2-5; D is possibly TRBD1 (6 bases). CDR3 size: 16 residues. The V gene lost 5 bases and the J gene lost 5 bases, with 21 bases spanning the gap. Germline lookup yields CDR1 SGHTA and CDR2 FQGNSA. The CDR3: CASSPGGSWGVETQYF. The CDR3 DNA reads as TGTGCCAGCAGCCCTGGGGGCTCGTGGGGAGTGGAGACCCAGTACTTC. The whole variable domain, remainder taken from reference TRBV7-2 and TRBJ2-5, is GAGVSQSPSNKVTEKGKDVELRCDPISGHTALYWYRQSLGQGLEFLIYFQGNSAPDKSGLPSDRFSAERTGGSVSTLTIQRTQQEDSAVYLCASSPGGSWGVETQYFGPGTRLLVL.

This chain links TRBV6-5 with TRBJ1-3; D gene unclear. V lost 3 bases to trimming and J lost 0 bases, with 9 bases between them. Germline loops: CDR1 MNHEY, CDR2 SVGAGI. This CDR3 region has 15 residues. CDR3 in DNA: TGTGCCAGCAGTTATTCGGGATACTCTGGAAACACCATATATTTT. This gives the protein CASSYSGYSGNTIYF.

The rearrangement links TRBV9 to TRBJ2-1, with TRBD2 matching 7 bases. There are 16 residues in the CDR3. Germline assignment: CDR1 SGDLS and CDR2 YYNGEE. Unmatched junction bases numbered 13, after V lost 0 bases and J lost 10 bases. CDR3 loop: CASSVAGRGSLLEQFF. CDR3 nucleotides: TGTGCCAGCAGCGTAGCCGGTCGCGGGAGTCTACTAGAGCAGTTCTTC. The entire variable domain, with the rest obtained from reference TRBV9 and TRBJ2-1, is as follows: DSGVTQTPKHLITATGQRVTLRCSPRSGDLSVYWYQQSLDQGLQFLIQYYNGEERAKGNILERFSAQQFPDLHSELNLSSLELGDSALYFCASSVAGRGSLLEQFFGPGTRLTVL.

This chain connects TRBV6-6 to TRBJ2-1, with 8 bases lining up with TRBD1. V gave up 5 bases and J gave up 8 bases; unmatched junction bases: 8. Germline CDR1 MNHNY, CDR2 SVGAGI (reference sequence). The CDR3 consists of 14 residues. As DNA, the CDR3 is TGTGCCAGCAGTCCAACAGGGGGGTGGGATGAGCAGTTCTTC. Protein sequence: CASSPTGGWDEQFF.

The V and J genes are TRBV3-1 (or the pseudogene TRBV3-2) and TRBJ2-3, with D possibly being TRBD2 (6 bases). This CDR3 spans 18 amino acids. CDR1 is LGHDT and CDR2 is YNNKEL in the germline V gene (reference sequence). Trimming shortened V by 3 bases and J by 0 bases, and 19 bases separated the two germline ends. The CDR3 region has the DNA TGTGCCAGCAGCCACCTCCGCGGGAATAATCCTAGCACAGATACGCAGTATTTT. Its translation: CASSHLRGNNPSTDTQYF.

The chain is built from TRBV4-1 and TRBJ1-1; 8 bases match TRBD1. After removal of 5 bases from V and 7 bases from J, the junction contained 9 bases not matched to a gene. The germline V gene has CDR1 MGHRA and CDR2 YSYEKL. The CDR3 has 14 residues. The CDR3 region has the DNA TGCGCCAGCAGCTTGACAGGGGAAAGTGGTGAAGCTTTCTTT. Translation: CASSLTGESGEAFF.

The V and J genes are TRBV19 and TRBJ2-2; 9 nucleotides align to TRBD2. CDR3 length: 13 residues. After removal of 7 bases from V and 6 bases from J, the junction contained 3 bases not matched to a gene. Per germline, CDR1 LNHDA and CDR2 SQIVND (reference sequence). The CDR3 DNA reads as TGTGCCAGTACCAAGCGGGAGGCCGGGGAGCTGTTTTTT. Translating it yields CASTKREAGELFF.

This clone was observed once. The chain carries TRBV5-4 and TRBJ2-7; TRBD1 or TRBD2 may be the D gene (5 bases each). The CDR3 is 15 residues long. Germline V CDR1 and CDR2: SGHNT, YYREEE (reference sequence). The V end was cut by 3 bases, the J end by 0 bases, with 13 bases between. The CDR3 DNA reads as TGTGCCAGCAGCTCTGGGACGCTGAGCTCCTACGAGCAGTACTTC. Amino acid sequence: CASSSGTLSSYEQYF.

J is TRBJ2-4 and V is TRBV7-9, with D possibly TRBD1 on 6 matching bases. The CDR3 contains 14 residues. Germline values: CDR1 SEHNR, CDR2 FQNEAQ (reference sequence). V was cut by 4 bases and J by 0 bases, with 7 bases left in between. The CDR3 DNA follows: TGTGCCAGCAGCTCAGGGGTAGCCAAAAACATTCAGTACTTC. Protein sequence: CASSSGVAKNIQYF.